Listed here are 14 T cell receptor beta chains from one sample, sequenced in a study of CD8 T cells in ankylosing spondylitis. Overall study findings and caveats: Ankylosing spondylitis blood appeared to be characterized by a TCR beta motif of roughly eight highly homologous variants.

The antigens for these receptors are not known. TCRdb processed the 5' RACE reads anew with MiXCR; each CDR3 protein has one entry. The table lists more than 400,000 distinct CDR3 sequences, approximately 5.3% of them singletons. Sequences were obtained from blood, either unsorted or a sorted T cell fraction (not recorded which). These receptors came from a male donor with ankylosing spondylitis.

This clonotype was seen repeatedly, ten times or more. CDR3 coding DNA: TGTGCCACCAGCAGAGTTTTGGATACGCAGTATTTT. Protein product: CATSRVLDTQYF. The V gene is TRBV15, the J gene TRBJ2-3; no clear D. Looked up from germline, CDR1 is LNHNV and CDR2 is YYDKDF (reference sequence). The ends were cut back, 1 base at V and 6 bases at J, with 5 bases in the middle. This CDR3 is built from 12 residues. The full variable domain, with the rest looked up from reference TRBV15 and TRBJ2-3, is DAMVIQNPRYQVTQFGKPVTLSCSQTLNHNVMYWYQQKSSQAPKLLFHYYDKDFNNEADTPDNFQSRRPNTSFCFLDIRSPGLGDTAMYLCATSRVLDTQYFGPGTRLTVL.

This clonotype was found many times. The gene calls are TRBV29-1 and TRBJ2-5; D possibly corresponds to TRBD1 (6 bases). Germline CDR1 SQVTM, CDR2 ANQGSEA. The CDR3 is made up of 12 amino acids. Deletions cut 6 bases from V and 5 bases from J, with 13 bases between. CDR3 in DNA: TGCAGCGTAAGACAGGTCCGGGAGACCCAGTACTTC. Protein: CSVRQVRETQYF.

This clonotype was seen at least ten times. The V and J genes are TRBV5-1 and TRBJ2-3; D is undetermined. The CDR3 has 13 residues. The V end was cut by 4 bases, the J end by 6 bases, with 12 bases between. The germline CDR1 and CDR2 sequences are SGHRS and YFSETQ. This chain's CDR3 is CASSPPRVDTQYF. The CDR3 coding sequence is TGCGCCAGCAGCCCCCCCCGGGTTGATACGCAGTATTTT.

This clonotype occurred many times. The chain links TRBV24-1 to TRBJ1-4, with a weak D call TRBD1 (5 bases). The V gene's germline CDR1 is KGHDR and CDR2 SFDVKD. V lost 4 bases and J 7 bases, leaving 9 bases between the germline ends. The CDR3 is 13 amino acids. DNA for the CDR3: TGTGCCACCAGTGACTCCAGGGCTGAAAAACTGTTTTTT. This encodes CATSDSRAEKLFF.

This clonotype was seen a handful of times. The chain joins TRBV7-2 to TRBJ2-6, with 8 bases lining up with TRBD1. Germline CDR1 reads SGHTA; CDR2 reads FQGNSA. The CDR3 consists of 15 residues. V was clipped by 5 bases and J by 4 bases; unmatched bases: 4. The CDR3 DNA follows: TGTGCCAGCAGCCCACGGACAGGGGGGGCCAACGTCCTGACTTTC. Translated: CASSPRTGGANVLTF.

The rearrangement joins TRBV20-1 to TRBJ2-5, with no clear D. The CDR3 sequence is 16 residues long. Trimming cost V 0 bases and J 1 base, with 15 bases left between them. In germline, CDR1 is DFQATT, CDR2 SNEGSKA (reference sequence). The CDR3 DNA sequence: TGCAGTGCTAGAGATCGTAAATCAGTAACCCAAGAGACCCAGTACTTC. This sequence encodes CSARDRKSVTQETQYF.

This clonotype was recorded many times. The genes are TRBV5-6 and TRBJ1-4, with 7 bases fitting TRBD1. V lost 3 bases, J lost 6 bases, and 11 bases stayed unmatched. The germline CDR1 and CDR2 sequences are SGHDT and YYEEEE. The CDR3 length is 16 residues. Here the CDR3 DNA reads TGTGCCAGCAGCTCAAACCAAAGGGGGCGTCATGAAAAACTGTTTTTT. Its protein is CASSSNQRGRHEKLFF.

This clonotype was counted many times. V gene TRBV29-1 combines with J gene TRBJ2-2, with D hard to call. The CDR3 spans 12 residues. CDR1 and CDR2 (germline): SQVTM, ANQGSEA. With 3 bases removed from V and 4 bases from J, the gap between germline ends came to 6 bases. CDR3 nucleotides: TGCAGCGTTGACGGGCCCACCGGGGAGCTGTTTTTT. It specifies CSVDGPTGELFF.

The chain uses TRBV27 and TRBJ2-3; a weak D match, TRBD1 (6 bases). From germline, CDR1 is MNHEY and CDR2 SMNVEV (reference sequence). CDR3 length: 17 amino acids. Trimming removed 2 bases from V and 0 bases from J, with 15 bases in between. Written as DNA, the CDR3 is TGTGCCAGCAGTTTACGGAGAGGGGGTCTTAGCACAGATACGCAGTATTTT. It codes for CASSLRRGGLSTDTQYF.

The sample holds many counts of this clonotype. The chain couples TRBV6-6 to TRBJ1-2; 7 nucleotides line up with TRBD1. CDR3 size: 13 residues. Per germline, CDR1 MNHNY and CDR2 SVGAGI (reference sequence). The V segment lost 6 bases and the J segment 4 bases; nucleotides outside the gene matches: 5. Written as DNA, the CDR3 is TGTGCCAGCAGGGAACAGGGGACCTATGGCTACACCTTC. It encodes CASREQGTYGYTF.

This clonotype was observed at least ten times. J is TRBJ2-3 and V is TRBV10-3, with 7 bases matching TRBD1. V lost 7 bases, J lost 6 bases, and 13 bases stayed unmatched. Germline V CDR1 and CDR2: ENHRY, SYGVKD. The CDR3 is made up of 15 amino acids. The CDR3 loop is CAINIGTDYMDTQYF. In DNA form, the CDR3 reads TGTGCCATCAACATAGGGACAGACTACATGGATACGCAGTATTTT.

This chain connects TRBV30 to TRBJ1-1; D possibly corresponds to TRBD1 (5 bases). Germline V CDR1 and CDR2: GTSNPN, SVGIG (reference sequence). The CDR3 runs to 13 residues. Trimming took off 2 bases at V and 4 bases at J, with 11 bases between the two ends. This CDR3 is CAWSYGGGTEAFF. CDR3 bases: TGTGCCTGGAGTTATGGGGGGGGCACTGAAGCTTTCTTT.

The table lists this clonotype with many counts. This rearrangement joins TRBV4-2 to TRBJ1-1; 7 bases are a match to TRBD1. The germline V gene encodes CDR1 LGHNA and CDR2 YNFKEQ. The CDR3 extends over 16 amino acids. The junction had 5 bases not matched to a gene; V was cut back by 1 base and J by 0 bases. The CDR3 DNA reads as TGTGCCAGCAGCCAAGTTGAGGGGGCCGTGAACACTGAAGCTTTCTTT. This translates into CASSQVEGAVNTEAFF.

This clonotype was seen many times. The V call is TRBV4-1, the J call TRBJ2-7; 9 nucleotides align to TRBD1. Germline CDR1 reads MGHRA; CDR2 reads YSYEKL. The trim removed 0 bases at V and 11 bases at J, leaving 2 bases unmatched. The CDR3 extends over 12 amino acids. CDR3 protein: CASSQDGDREYF. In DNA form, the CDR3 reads TGCGCCAGCAGCCAAGATGGGGACAGGGAGTACTTC.